This T cell receptor beta chain was documented in a study of tumor-infiltrating lymphocytes in primary liver carcinoma. Joint extraction of RNA and DNA used about 17-31 mg of bulk tissue that was unsorted. Germline V CDR1 and CDR2: SGHAT, FQNNGV. This CDR3 has 17 amino acids. The J segment lost 2 bases and the V segment lost 0 bases, leaving 9 bases of the junction unmatched. Starting from 500 ng of total RNA, TCR beta cDNA was produced with a primer in the constant region. Three-round nested multiplex PCR performed with slightly modified ARM-PCR produced the TCR beta libraries. In the first two PCR rounds, TRBV1-TRBV30 forward primers were paired with a C-beta reverse primer, and each round lasted roughly 9 cycles. One entry per CDR3 protein, called by TCRdb with MiXCR from the multiplex PCR reads. The profile shows 50,000 to 70,000 distinct CDR3 sequences, less than 85% of them singletons.

Sequenced input: liver tumor tissue from sampling region 2. The subset was: tumor region T2, inferior pole. V usage is TRBV11-2 and J usage is TRBJ2-7; 8 nucleotides match TRBD1. The sequence came from a man aged 40-49 years with primary liver carcinoma and hepatitis B virus infection. This CDR3 is CASSLDVRGQGPYEQYF. The CDR3 DNA reads TGTGCCAGCAGCTTAGATGTAAGAGGACAGGGACCCTACGAGCAGTACTTC.